This T cell receptor (beta chain) came from a study of T cell responses to AZD1222 COVID-19 vaccine. Study-level background: Pooling was applied to second doses at about 4 or about 12 weeks.

The CDR3 totals 14 residues. The germline gives CDR1 MNHEY, CDR2 SMNVEV (reference sequence). The V end was cut by 4 bases, the J end by 8 bases, with 17 bases between. Libraries were prepared by immunoSEQ multiplex PCR; TCRdb keeps only in-frame clonotypes and omits some of them. The table shows fewer than 200,000 clones, with about 92% occurring only once. Whole-study results and caveats: Just 6 or 7 people given AZD1222 tested seropositive at baseline. Donors skewed white British and female; clonal diversity was possibly underestimated.

A word on this clone: Its antigen is unidentified.

Here the sequenced sample was peripheral blood, taken on day 0 of AZD1222 vaccination. The TCR sequence derives from an adult in good health. V and J are TRBV27 and TRBJ1-1, with a possible D match to TRBD1 (5 bases). The CDR3 sequence: CASSSLGQLDEAFF. The CDR3 nucleotides are TGTGCCAGCAGTTCCCTGGGGCAGCTAGACGAAGCTTTCTTT.